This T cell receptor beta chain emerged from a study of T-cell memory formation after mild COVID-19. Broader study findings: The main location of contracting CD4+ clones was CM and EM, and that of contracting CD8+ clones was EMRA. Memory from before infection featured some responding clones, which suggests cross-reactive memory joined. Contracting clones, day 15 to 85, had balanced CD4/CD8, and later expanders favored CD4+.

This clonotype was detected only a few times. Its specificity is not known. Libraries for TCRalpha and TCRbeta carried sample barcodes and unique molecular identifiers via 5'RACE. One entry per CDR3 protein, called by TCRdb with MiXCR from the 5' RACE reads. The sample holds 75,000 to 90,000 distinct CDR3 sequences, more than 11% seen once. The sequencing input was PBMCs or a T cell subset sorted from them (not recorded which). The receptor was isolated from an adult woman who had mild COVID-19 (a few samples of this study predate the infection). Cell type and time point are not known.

For the CDR3, the DNA is TGTGCCAGCAGGGAACAGGGGGAAACTGAAGCTTTCTTT. Translated: CASREQGETEAFF. J is TRBJ1-1 and V is TRBV28; 8 nucleotides match TRBD1. The germline V gene has CDR1 MDHEN and CDR2 SYDVKM. This CDR3 has 13 amino acids. Germline trimming cut 6 bases from V and 5 bases from J; bases unmatched to any gene: 5.